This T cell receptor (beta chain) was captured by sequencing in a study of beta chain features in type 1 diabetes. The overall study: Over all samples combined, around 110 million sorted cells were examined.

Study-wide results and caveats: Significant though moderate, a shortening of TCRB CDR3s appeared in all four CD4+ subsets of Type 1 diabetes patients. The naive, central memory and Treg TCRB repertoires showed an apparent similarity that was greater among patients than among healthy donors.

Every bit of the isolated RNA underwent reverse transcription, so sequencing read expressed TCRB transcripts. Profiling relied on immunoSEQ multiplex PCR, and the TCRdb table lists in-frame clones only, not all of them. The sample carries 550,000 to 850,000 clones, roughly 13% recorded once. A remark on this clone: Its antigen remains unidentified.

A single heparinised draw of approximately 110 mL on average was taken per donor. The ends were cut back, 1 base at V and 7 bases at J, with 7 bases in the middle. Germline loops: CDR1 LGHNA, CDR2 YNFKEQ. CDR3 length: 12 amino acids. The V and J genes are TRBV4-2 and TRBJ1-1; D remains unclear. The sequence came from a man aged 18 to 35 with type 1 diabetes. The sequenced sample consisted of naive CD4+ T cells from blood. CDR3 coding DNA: TGTGCCAGCAGCCAAGGACGGATTGAAGCTTTCTTT. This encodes CASSQGRIEAFF.